The 19 T cell receptor beta chains below all came from one sample that was sequenced in a study of blood T cell repertoires in COVID-19. Method: immunoSEQ multiplex PCR; TCRdb's copy keeps in-frame clones and lacks some. The sample consists of more than 200,000 clones, 80% to 90% of them appearing once. Specimen: PBMCs or T cells enriched from blood (not recorded which). The receptors shown here come from a man aged 30-40 years in a cohort exposed to, infected with or recovered from COVID-19 (not recorded which).

The rearrangement uses TRBV2 and TRBJ2-7; D unresolved. CDR3 size: 10 residues. The V gene lost 5 bases and the J gene lost 4 bases, with 3 bases spanning the gap. Germline CDR1 reads SNHLY; CDR2 reads FYNNEI. The CDR3 loop reads CASSLYEQYF. The CDR3, as DNA: TGTGCCAGCAGTTTATACGAGCAGTACTTC.

The CDR3 loop is CASSASGTGAHPSYEQYF. The DNA for the CDR3 is TGTGCCAGCAGCGCCTCCGGGACAGGGGCCCACCCATCCTACGAGCAGTACTTC. V is TRBV9 and J is TRBJ2-7; 10 bases map to TRBD1. This CDR3 is 18 amino acids long. The junction had 13 bases not matched to a gene; V was cut back by 3 bases and J by 1 base. Germline V gene sequence: CDR1 SGDLS, CDR2 YYNGEE.

The rearrangement joins TRBV7-9 to TRBJ2-5; 9 nucleotides align to TRBD2. V was clipped by 8 bases and J by 5 bases; unmatched bases: 15. The CDR3 totals 16 residues. Germline V lookup: CDR1 SEHNR, CDR2 FQNEAQ (reference sequence). For the CDR3, the DNA is TGTGCCAGCTATGATGGGCGGGAGGGCCCCTTGGAGACCCAGTACTTC. Translation gives CASYDGREGPLETQYF.

The V gene is TRBV11-2, the J gene TRBJ1-4; D uncertain. In germline, CDR1 is SGHAT, CDR2 FQNNGV. V lost 3 bases and J 4 bases, leaving 6 bases between the germline ends. The CDR3 length is 13 residues. CDR3 amino acids: CASSFGFNEKLFF. CDR3 DNA: TGTGCCAGCAGCTTCGGGTTTAATGAAAAACTGTTTTTT.

DNA for the CDR3: TGCGCCAGCAGCTTTATAGTGAACACTGAAGCTTTCTTT. Amino acid sequence: CASSFIVNTEAFF. The chain joins TRBV5-1 to TRBJ1-1; D is ambiguous. This CDR3 is built from 13 residues. Trimming pared 2 bases from V and 0 bases from J, leaving 5 bases between. Germline V CDR1 and CDR2: SGHRS, YFSETQ.

This clone occurred once. The V gene is TRBV11-2, the J gene TRBJ2-1; 9 positions agree with TRBD2. The trim removed 2 bases at V and 4 bases at J, leaving 6 bases unmatched. CDR1 is SGHAT, CDR2 FQNNGV, per germline. This CDR3 comprises 16 residues. The chain's CDR3 is CASSLYVAGGYNEQFF. The CDR3 DNA sequence: TGTGCCAGCAGCTTATACGTCGCGGGGGGGTACAATGAGCAGTTCTTC.

The CDR3 here is CASSPRGGLGYGYTF. As DNA, the CDR3 is TGTGCCAGCAGCCCTCGAGGCGGTTTGGGTTACGGCTACACCTTC. This chain connects TRBV28 to TRBJ1-2; D gene unclear. Germline V gene data show CDR1 as MDHEN and CDR2 as SYDVKM. V lost 6 bases and J 8 bases, leaving 22 bases between the germline ends. The CDR3 loop spans 15 amino acids.

The J gene is TRBJ2-7, the V gene TRBV29-1, with 11 bases that match TRBD2. Germline CDR1 reads SQVTM; CDR2 reads ANQGSEA. This CDR3 is built from 16 residues. The V and J ends lost 1 base and 4 bases, in that order; junction bases with no gene match: 9. The CDR3: CSVEVTTSGSPYEQYF. As DNA, the CDR3 is TGCAGCGTTGAAGTAACAACTAGCGGGAGTCCGTACGAGCAGTACTTC.

V gene TRBV10-2 combines with J gene TRBJ2-7, with 10 bases aligning to TRBD2. Germline V lookup: CDR1 WSHSY, CDR2 SAAADI. The CDR3 totals 12 residues. The V segment lost 7 bases and the J segment 6 bases; nucleotides outside the gene matches: 3. As DNA, the CDR3 is TGCGCCAGCACTAGCGGGAGTCCCGAGCAGTACTTC. Protein: CASTSGSPEQYF.

This chain connects TRBV29-1 to TRBJ1-2, with TRBD1 matching 9 bases. The CDR3 has 14 amino acids. V dropped 2 bases and J dropped 8; count of bases not matched to a gene: 9. Germline-derived CDR1 and CDR2 are SQVTM and ANQGSEA. The CDR3 sequence is CSVEITGTGLGYTF. The CDR3 DNA follows: TGCAGCGTTGAAATCACCGGGACAGGGCTAGGCTACACCTTC.

The rearrangement links TRBV9 to TRBJ1-1; D gene uncertain. Between the trimmed V and J ends, which lost 3 bases and 3 bases, there was a span of 15 bases. CDR1 and CDR2 from the germline V gene are SGDLS and YYNGEE. CDR3 length: 15 amino acids. As DNA, the CDR3 is TGTGCCAGCAGCGCATACGGAACGGCGGACACTGAAGCTTTCTTT. It codes for CASSAYGTADTEAFF.

The chain has TRBV9 and TRBJ1-2, with D possibly being TRBD1 (5 bases). CDR1 and CDR2 from the germline V gene are SGDLS and YYNGEE. V was cut by 2 bases and J by 6 bases, with 11 bases left in between. CDR3 length: 13 amino acids. The CDR3 reads CASSVTTVDGYTF. The CDR3 nucleotides are TGTGCCAGCAGCGTTACGACAGTGGATGGCTACACCTTC.

The chain has TRBV5-8 and TRBJ2-1; the match to TRBD2 covers 10 bases. Per germline, CDR1 SGHTS and CDR2 YDEGEE. Trimming at V came to 3 bases and at J to 9 bases, leaving 15 bases not matched to a gene. The CDR3 covers 17 residues. The CDR3 reads CASSSSGSDSYNSEQFF. DNA for the CDR3: TGTGCCAGCAGCTCTAGCGGGAGCGACTCCTACAATTCTGAGCAGTTCTTC.

For the CDR3, the DNA is TGTGCCAGCAGTCGACCGGGGTATGGCTACACCTTC. Amino acids: CASSRPGYGYTF. This chain uses TRBV27 with TRBJ1-2; D gene ambiguous. The CDR3 is 12 residues long. CDR1 is MNHEY and CDR2 is SMNVEV in the germline V gene (reference sequence). V lost 5 bases and J 5 bases, leaving 9 bases between the germline ends.

This clone appeared a single time. The chain recombines TRBV5-1 with TRBJ2-7, with D maybe TRBD1 (6 bases). Trimming removed 4 bases from V and 4 bases from J, with 12 bases in between. The CDR3 length is 13 residues. Germline V CDR1 and CDR2: SGHRS, YFSETQ. The CDR3 DNA sequence: TGCGCCAGCAGCCCTCTTCAGGGGTACGAGCAGTACTTC. As protein: CASSPLQGYEQYF.

The CDR3 sequence: CASSLVAGGPSTEQFF. The CDR3 coding sequence is TGTGCCAGCAGCTTAGTAGCGGGAGGGCCTTCCACTGAGCAGTTCTTC. J is TRBJ2-1 and V is TRBV7-3, with TRBD2 matching over 11 bases. V lost 2 bases, J lost 9 bases, and 9 bases stayed unmatched. The CDR3 contains 16 residues. Germline lookup yields CDR1 SGHTA and CDR2 FQGTGA.

This chain uses TRBV4-1 with TRBJ2-7; D is undetermined. The germline CDR1 and CDR2 sequences are MGHRA and YSYEKL. The CDR3 consists of 12 residues. V lost 1 base, J lost 6 bases, and 7 bases lay in between. The CDR3 region is CASSQGGGEQYF. Written as DNA, the CDR3 is TGCGCCAGCAGCCAAGGAGGCGGCGAGCAGTACTTC.

The chain carries TRBV7-3 and TRBJ2-2, with D possibly being TRBD2 (5 bases). CDR3 length: 15 amino acids. Germline assignment: CDR1 SGHTA and CDR2 FQGTGA. V was shortened by 5 bases and J by 3 bases, with 13 bases between the two germline ends. Here the CDR3 reads CASSTGRGYTGELFF. The DNA for the CDR3 is TGTGCCAGCAGCACCGGTCGGGGATACACCGGGGAGCTGTTTTTT.

The chain recombines TRBV7-2 with TRBJ1-5; the D is unclear. V was clipped by 7 bases and J by 0 bases, with 13 bases between them. CDR1 SGHTA and CDR2 FQGNSA come from the germline V gene. This CDR3 contains 15 residues. The CDR3, as DNA: TGTGCCAGCACTTTACACAGTCATAGCAATCAGCCCCAGCATTTT. Residues: CASTLHSHSNQPQHF.